This T cell receptor beta chain was sequenced for a study of lymphopenia after photon versus proton radiotherapy. Study-wide points: In patients who died, overall survival fell as post-nadir TCR diversity dropped more.

Repertoires were generated with immunoSEQ multiplex PCR, while TCRdb's copy carries only in-frame clones and drops some. The sample contains tens of thousands of clones, 80% to 90% of which appear only once. Points on this clone: Its target is unknown.

CDR1 is SEHNR and CDR2 is FQNEAQ in the germline V gene (reference sequence). V shed 8 bases and J shed 5 bases, with 10 bases lying between them. The CDR3 runs 11 residues. This TCR was sampled from a man at least 80 years old with esophageal cancer. V gene TRBV7-9 combines with J gene TRBJ2-7, with D unresolved. The input for sequencing was peripheral blood, taken from a patient treated with proton-based radiotherapy. The CDR3 DNA reads as TGTGCCAGCGGGCAGATACACGAGCAGTACTTC. Its protein is CASGQIHEQYF. The entire variable domain, with the rest obtained from reference TRBV7-9 and TRBJ2-7, is as follows: DTGVSQNPRHKITKRGQNVTFRCDPISEHNRLYWYRQTLGQGPEFLTYFQNEAQLEKSRLLSDRFSAERPKGSFSTLEIQRTEQGDSAMYLCASGQIHEQYFGPGTRLTVT.